The next 26 T cell receptor beta chains were all read from a single sample in a study of T cell responses to AZD1222 COVID-19 vaccine (dated by TCRdb to about 2021). The time point label of this sample denotes: about 28 days (+/-7) after the second vaccine dose. Library method: the immunoSEQ multiplex PCR assay. This is the immuneACCESS table as TCRdb keeps it, with only in-frame sequences that have V and J called. A part of the clones is gone; compared with another copy, unresolved V genes explain less than half, and the rest is unexplained. Counted in this sample were 180,000 or so clones; more than 75% of them appeared once. Roughly 26% of the sample rests with the top ten. The specimen comprised peripheral blood, sampled 28 days after the second AZD1222 dose. All receptors derive from an adult who received the AZD1222 COVID-19 vaccine.

The V gene is TRBV5-1, the J gene TRBJ1-6; D remains unclear. V was shortened by 0 bases and J by 14 bases, with 15 bases between the two germline ends. Germline loops: CDR1 SGHRS, CDR2 YFSETQ. The CDR3 covers 14 residues. The CDR3 DNA follows: TGCGCCAGCAGCTTGGCCGGGCCCCAGCAGGCCCTCCACTTT. It yields the protein CASSLAGPQQALHF.

V usage is TRBV19 and J usage is TRBJ1-2; the D gene is possibly TRBD1 (6 bases). The CDR3 has 12 residues. V was pared by 4 bases and J by 5 bases, with 8 bases between. CDR1 LNHDA and CDR2 SQIVND come from the germline V gene (reference sequence). The CDR3 protein is CASSTGTYGYTF. CDR3 DNA sequence: TGTGCCAGTAGTACCGGGACATATGGCTACACCTTC.

V and J are TRBV4-3 and TRBJ2-5, with D uncertain. Germline V gene data show CDR1 as LGHNA and CDR2 as YSLEER. The CDR3 contains 13 residues. With 3 bases removed from V and 7 bases from J, the gap between germline ends came to 12 bases. The CDR3 region is CASSQSVAGTQYF. The CDR3 DNA is TGCGCCAGCAGCCAGAGCGTAGCAGGGACCCAGTACTTC.

The gene calls are TRBV24-1 and TRBJ2-5; D ambiguous. CDR1 is KGHDR, CDR2 SFDVKD, per germline. The length of the CDR3 is 12 residues. V was trimmed by 7 bases and J by 5 bases, leaving 10 bases between them. The CDR3 DNA reads TGTGCCACCAGCGGCGTGGGGGAGACCCAGTACTTC. It encodes CATSGVGETQYF.

This clone came up a few times. The chain is built from TRBV2 and TRBJ1-1; 8 nucleotides match TRBD1. Per the germline V gene, CDR1 is SNHLY and CDR2 is FYNNEI. Unmatched junction bases numbered 6, after V lost 5 bases and J lost 1 base. CDR3 size: 15 residues. The DNA of the CDR3 is TGTGCCAGCAGTTCTCAGGGGGCGCAGAACACTGAAGCTTTCTTT. Its translation: CASSSQGAQNTEAFF. Filled out from reference TRBV2 and TRBJ1-1, the complete variable domain reads EPEVTQTPSHQVTQMGQEVILRCVPISNHLYFYWYRQILGQKVEFLVSFYNNEISEKSEIFDDQFSVERPDGSNFTLKIRSTKLEDSAMYFCASSSQGAQNTEAFFGQGTRLTVV.

This chain connects TRBV3-1 (or the pseudogene TRBV3-2) to TRBJ2-7, with 9 positions matching TRBD1. The trim removed 0 bases at V and 5 bases at J, leaving 5 bases unmatched. The CDR3 totals 15 residues. The germline gives CDR1 LGHDT, CDR2 YNNKEL (reference sequence). DNA for the CDR3: TGTGCCAGCAGCCAAGATCAGGACAGGGGCCACGAGCAGTACTTC. Translating it yields CASSQDQDRGHEQYF.

This clone was detected once. The chain has TRBV28 and TRBJ2-2; the D gene could be TRBD1 or TRBD2 (6 bases each). Per germline, CDR1 MDHEN and CDR2 SYDVKM. The ends were cut back, 5 bases at V and 7 bases at J, with 11 bases in the middle. The CDR3 has 13 amino acids. CDR3 residues: CASSGGGHGELFF. The CDR3 DNA sequence: TGTGCCAGCAGTGGAGGGGGACACGGGGAGCTGTTTTTT.

The chain couples TRBV6-2 or TRBV6-3 to TRBJ2-5; 9 nucleotides line up with TRBD2. The CDR3 sequence is 16 residues long. V dropped 2 bases and J dropped 3; count of bases not matched to a gene: 7. Germline lookup yields CDR1 MNHEY and CDR2 SVGEGT. CDR3 nucleotides: TGTGCCAGCAGTTACCGTATAGCGGGGGCCAAAGAGACCCAGTACTTC. Protein sequence: CASSYRIAGAKETQYF.

This clone was seen only once. This chain links TRBV9 with TRBJ2-3; TRBD2 is a possible D gene (6 bases). Germline values: CDR1 SGDLS, CDR2 YYNGEE. The CDR3 has 16 residues. V gave up 4 bases and J gave up 0 bases, with 15 bases separating them. The CDR3 reads CASSFRGSPSTDTQYF. CDR3 nucleotides: TGTGCCAGCAGCTTCCGGGGGTCTCCTAGCACAGATACGCAGTATTTT.

This chain links TRBV7-2 with TRBJ1-3; 8 bases are a match to TRBD1. From germline, CDR1 is SGHTA and CDR2 FQGNSA. V shed 1 base and J 4 bases; nucleotides not matched to a gene: 15. The CDR3 covers 19 residues. CDR3 in DNA: TGTGCCAGCAGCTTAGGTGGCAGGGGGCGACTCGTCTCCGGAAACACCATATATTTT. Translating it yields CASSLGGRGRLVSGNTIYF. Full variable domain (rest looked up from reference TRBV7-2 and TRBJ1-3): GAGVSQSPSNKVTEKGKDVELRCDPISGHTALYWYRQSLGQGLEFLIYFQGNSAPDKSGLPSDRFSAERTGGSVSTLTIQRTQQEDSAVYLCASSLGGRGRLVSGNTIYFGEGSWLTVV.

The V call is TRBV28, the J call TRBJ2-2; either TRBD1 or TRBD2 may fit D (5 bases each). The CDR3 extends over 13 amino acids. V was trimmed by 10 bases and J by 0 bases, leaving 9 bases between them. Looked up from germline, CDR1 is MDHEN and CDR2 is SYDVKM. This CDR3 is CATRDPNTGELFF. CDR3 coding DNA: TGTGCCACTAGGGACCCGAACACCGGGGAGCTGTTTTTT.

This rearrangement joins TRBV7-2 to TRBJ2-5; 9 nucleotides match TRBD2. Looked up from germline, CDR1 is SGHTA and CDR2 is FQGNSA. The CDR3 runs to 14 residues. V dropped 5 bases and J dropped 5; count of bases not matched to a gene: 6. This CDR3 is CASSRGGAGETQYF. In DNA, the CDR3 is TGTGCCAGCAGCCGCGGGGGGGCGGGGGAGACCCAGTACTTC.

V is TRBV3-1 (or the pseudogene TRBV3-2) and J is TRBJ1-2, with TRBD1 as a possible D gene (5 bases). V was pared by 5 bases and J by 9 bases, with 10 bases between. The germline CDR1 and CDR2 sequences are LGHDT and YNNKEL (reference sequence). This CDR3 has 11 residues. The CDR3 here is CASSRGLSYTF. CDR3 bases: TGTGCCAGCAGCAGGGGCCTCAGCTACACCTTC.

The genes are TRBV5-4 and TRBJ1-3, with no clear D. V lost 0 bases to trimming and J lost 2 bases, with 12 bases between them. Germline lookup yields CDR1 SGHNT and CDR2 YYREEE (reference sequence). The CDR3 is made up of 16 amino acids. The CDR3 sequence: CASSLEVGRTGNTIYF. The CDR3 DNA reads as TGTGCCAGCAGCTTGGAAGTGGGGAGAACTGGAAACACCATATATTTT.

The chain joins TRBV28 to TRBJ1-1, with TRBD1 matching over 10 bases. The germline V gene has CDR1 MDHEN and CDR2 SYDVKM. This CDR3 region has 15 residues. Trimming removed 5 bases from V and 10 bases from J; junction bases left unmatched: 13. CDR3: CASSVHRDRGTVAFF. The CDR3 DNA reads as TGTGCCAGCAGTGTGCACCGGGACAGGGGCACGGTAGCTTTCTTT.

V usage is TRBV24-1 and J usage is TRBJ1-2; no clear D. V lost 4 bases, J lost 2 bases, and 10 bases lay in between. This CDR3 region has 14 residues. Germline V lookup: CDR1 KGHDR, CDR2 SFDVKD. This CDR3 reads CATSDPVQNYGYTF. CDR3 nucleotide sequence: TGTGCCACCAGTGACCCTGTACAGAACTATGGCTACACCTTC.

This clone was counted a few times. The V and J genes are TRBV4-2 and TRBJ2-1; possibly TRBD2 for D (6 bases). This CDR3 is built from 13 residues. CDR1 is LGHNA, CDR2 YNFKEQ, per germline. The V gene lost 4 bases and the J gene lost 4 bases, with 8 bases spanning the gap. This CDR3 reads CASSRDSYNEQFF. In DNA form, the CDR3 reads TGTGCCAGCAGCCGGGACTCGTACAATGAGCAGTTCTTC.

Here the CDR3 reads CASKGADRYEQYF. The DNA of the CDR3 is TGTGCCAGCAAGGGTGCAGACAGATACGAGCAGTACTTC. The chain uses TRBV7-2 and TRBJ2-7; tentatively, D is TRBD1 (5 bases). Trimming shortened V by 7 bases and J by 4 bases, and 14 bases separated the two germline ends. Germline loops: CDR1 SGHTA, CDR2 FQGNSA. The CDR3 loop spans 13 amino acids.

The V and J genes are TRBV13 and TRBJ2-5, with a tentative D call TRBD1 (6 bases). The V and J ends lost 4 bases and 2 bases respectively, with 8 bases between them. The V gene's germline CDR1 is PRHDT and CDR2 FYEKMQ (reference sequence). The CDR3 consists of 13 residues. The CDR3 nucleotides read TGTGCCAGCAGCTCCGGGACACAAGAGACCCAGTACTTC. It is translated as CASSSGTQETQYF.

This chain joins TRBV7-3 and TRBJ2-7; D call uncertain. The germline CDR1 and CDR2 sequences are SGHTA and FQGTGA. This CDR3 spans 15 amino acids. The V and J ends lost 1 base and 3 bases respectively, with 13 bases between them. This CDR3 is CASSLNSGLGYEQYF. CDR3 bases: TGTGCCAGCAGCTTAAATAGTGGCTTAGGCTACGAGCAGTACTTC.

V is TRBV25-1 and J is TRBJ2-5; tentatively, D is TRBD1 or TRBD2 (5 bases each). CDR3 size: 11 residues. Per the germline V gene, CDR1 is MGHDK and CDR2 is SYGVNS. With 2 bases removed from V and 8 bases from J, the gap between germline ends came to 6 bases. As DNA, the CDR3 is TGTGCCAGCAGTGAAGGGGGTACCCAGTACTTC. This gives the protein CASSEGGTQYF.

The V call is TRBV4-2, the J call TRBJ1-2; 8 bases are shared with TRBD1. V lost 4 bases, J lost 7 bases, and 14 bases stayed unmatched. In germline, CDR1 is LGHNA, CDR2 YNFKEQ. The CDR3 totals 16 residues. This CDR3 reads CASSRTVTGGTAGYTF. Written as DNA, the CDR3 is TGTGCCAGCAGCCGAACAGTAACAGGGGGTACAGCTGGCTACACCTTC.

The chain uses TRBV7-2 and TRBJ1-2; D gene unclear. Germline V lookup: CDR1 SGHTA, CDR2 FQGNSA. CDR3 length: 11 residues. Written as DNA, the CDR3 is TGTGGGACCGGGTTTATGTCCGGCTACACCTTC. Residues: CGTGFMSGYTF. Drawing the rest from reference TRBV7-2 and TRBJ1-2, the complete variable domain is GAGVSQSPSNKVTEKGKDVELRCDPISGHTALYWYRQSLGQGLEFLIYFQGNSAPDKSGLPSDRFSAERTGGSVSTLTIQRTQQEDSAVYLCGTGFMSGYTFGSGTRLTVV.

The chain employs TRBV27 and TRBJ2-3; 10 nucleotides align to TRBD1. V lost 1 base to trimming and J lost 4 bases; unmatched junction nucleotides: 5. Germline CDR1 reads MNHEY; CDR2 reads SMNVEV (reference sequence). This CDR3 comprises 16 residues. The chain's CDR3 is CASSLLGTGVSDTQYF. The CDR3 nucleotides are TGTGCCAGCAGTTTATTAGGGACAGGGGTGTCAGATACGCAGTATTTT.

The chain has TRBV14 and TRBJ1-1; D is uncertain. V dropped 4 bases and J dropped 0 bases, with 9 bases sitting between them. Germline CDR1 is SGHDN and CDR2 is FVKESK. This CDR3 region has 14 residues. Written as DNA, the CDR3 is TGTGCCAGCAGCCCGCAGCATCTGAACACTGAAGCTTTCTTT. This codes for CASSPQHLNTEAFF.

V usage is TRBV4-2 and J usage is TRBJ2-7; D possibly matches TRBD1 or TRBD2 (5 bases each). CDR1 and CDR2 (germline): LGHNA, YNFKEQ. This CDR3 is 16 amino acids long. The V end was cut by 1 base, the J end by 5 bases, with 18 bases between. This chain's CDR3 is CASSQGGRLPDHEQYF. The DNA of the CDR3 is TGTGCCAGCAGCCAAGGGGGACGGCTACCGGACCACGAGCAGTACTTC.